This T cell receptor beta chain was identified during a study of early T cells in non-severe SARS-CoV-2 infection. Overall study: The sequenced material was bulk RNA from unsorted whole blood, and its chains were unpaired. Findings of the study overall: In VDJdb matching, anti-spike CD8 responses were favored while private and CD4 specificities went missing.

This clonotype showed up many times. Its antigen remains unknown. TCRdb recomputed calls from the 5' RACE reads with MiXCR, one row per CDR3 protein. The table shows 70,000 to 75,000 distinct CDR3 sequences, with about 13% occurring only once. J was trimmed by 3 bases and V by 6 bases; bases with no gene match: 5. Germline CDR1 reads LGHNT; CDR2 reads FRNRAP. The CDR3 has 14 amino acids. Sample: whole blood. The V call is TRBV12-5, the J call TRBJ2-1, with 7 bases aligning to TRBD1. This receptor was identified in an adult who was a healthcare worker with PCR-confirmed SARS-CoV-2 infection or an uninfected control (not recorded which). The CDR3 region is CASGTGTVYNEQFF. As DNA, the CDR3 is TGTGCTAGTGGGACCGGGACAGTCTACAATGAGCAGTTCTTC. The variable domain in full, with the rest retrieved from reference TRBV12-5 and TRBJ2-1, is DARVTQTPRHKVTEMGQEVTMRCQPILGHNTVFWYRQTMMQGLELLAYFRNRAPLDDSGMPKDRFSAEMPDATLATLKIQPSEPRDSAVYFCASGTGTVYNEQFFGPGTRLTVL.